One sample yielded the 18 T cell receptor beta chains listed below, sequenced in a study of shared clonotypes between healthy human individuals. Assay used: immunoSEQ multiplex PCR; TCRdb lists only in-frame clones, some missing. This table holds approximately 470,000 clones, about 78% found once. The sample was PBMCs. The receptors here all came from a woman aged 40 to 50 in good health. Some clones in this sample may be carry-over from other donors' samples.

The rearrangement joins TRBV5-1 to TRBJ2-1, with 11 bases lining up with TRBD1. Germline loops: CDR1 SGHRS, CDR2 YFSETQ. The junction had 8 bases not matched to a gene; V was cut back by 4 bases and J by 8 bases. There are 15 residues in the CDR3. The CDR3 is CASSQGQGASYEQFF. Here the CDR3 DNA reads TGCGCCAGCAGCCAAGGACAGGGGGCGTCTTATGAGCAGTTCTTC.

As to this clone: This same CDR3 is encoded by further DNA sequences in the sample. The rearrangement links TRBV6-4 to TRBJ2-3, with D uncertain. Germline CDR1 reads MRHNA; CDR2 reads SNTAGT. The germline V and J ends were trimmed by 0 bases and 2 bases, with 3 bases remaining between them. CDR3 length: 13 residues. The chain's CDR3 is CASSDSNTDTQYF. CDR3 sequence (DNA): TGTGCCAGCAGTGACTCGAACACAGATACGCAGTATTTT.

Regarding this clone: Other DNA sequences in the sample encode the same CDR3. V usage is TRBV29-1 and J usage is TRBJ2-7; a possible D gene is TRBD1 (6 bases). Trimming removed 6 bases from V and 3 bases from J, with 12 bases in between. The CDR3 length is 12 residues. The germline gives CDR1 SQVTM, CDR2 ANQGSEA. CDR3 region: CSVEQGSYEQYF. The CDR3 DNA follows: TGCAGCGTGGAACAGGGTAGCTACGAGCAGTACTTC.

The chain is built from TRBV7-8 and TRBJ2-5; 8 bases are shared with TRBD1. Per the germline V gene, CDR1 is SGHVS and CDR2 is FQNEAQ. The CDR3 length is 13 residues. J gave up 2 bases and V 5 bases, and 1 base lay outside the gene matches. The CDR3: CASSRDRQETQYF. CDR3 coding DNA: TGTGCCAGCAGCCGGGACAGGCAAGAGACCCAGTACTTC.

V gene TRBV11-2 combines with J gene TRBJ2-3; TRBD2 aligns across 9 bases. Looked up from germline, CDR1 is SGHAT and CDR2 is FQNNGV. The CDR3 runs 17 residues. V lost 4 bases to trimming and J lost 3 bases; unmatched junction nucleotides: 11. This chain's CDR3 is CASSYSGSGSWTDTQYF. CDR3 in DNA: TGTGCCAGCAGCTACTCGGGTAGCGGGAGTTGGACAGATACGCAGTATTTT.

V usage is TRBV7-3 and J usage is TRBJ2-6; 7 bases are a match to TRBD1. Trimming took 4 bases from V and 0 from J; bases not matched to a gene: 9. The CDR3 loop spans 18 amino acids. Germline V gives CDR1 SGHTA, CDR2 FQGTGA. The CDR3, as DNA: TGTGCCAGCAGCTCAGCCGGGACAGACTTCTCTGGGGCCAACGTCCTGACTTTC. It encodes CASSSAGTDFSGANVLTF. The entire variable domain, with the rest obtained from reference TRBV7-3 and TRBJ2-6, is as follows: GAGVSQTPSNKVTEKGKYVELRCDPISGHTALYWYRQSLGQGPEFLIYFQGTGAADDSGLPNDRFFAVRPEGSVSTLKIQRTERGDSAVYLCASSSAGTDFSGANVLTFGAGSRLTVL.

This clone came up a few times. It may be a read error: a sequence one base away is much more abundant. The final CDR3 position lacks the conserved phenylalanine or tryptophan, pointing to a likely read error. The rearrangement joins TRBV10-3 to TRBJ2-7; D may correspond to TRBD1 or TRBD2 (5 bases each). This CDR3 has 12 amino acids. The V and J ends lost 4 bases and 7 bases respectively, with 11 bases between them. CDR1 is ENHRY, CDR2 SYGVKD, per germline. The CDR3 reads CAISAQGGEQYS. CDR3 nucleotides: TGTGCCATCAGTGCCCAGGGCGGGGAGCAGTACTCC.

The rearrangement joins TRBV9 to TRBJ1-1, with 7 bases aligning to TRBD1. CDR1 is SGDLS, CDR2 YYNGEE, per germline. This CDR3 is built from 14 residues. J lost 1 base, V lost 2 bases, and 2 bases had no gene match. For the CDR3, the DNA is TGTGCCAGCAGCGTTTCAGGGGGGAACACTGAAGCTTTCTTT. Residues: CASSVSGGNTEAFF.

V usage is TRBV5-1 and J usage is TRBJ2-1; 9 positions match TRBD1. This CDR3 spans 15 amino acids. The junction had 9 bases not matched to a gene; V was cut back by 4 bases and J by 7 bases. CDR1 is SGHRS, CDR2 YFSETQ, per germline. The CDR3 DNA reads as TGCGCCAGCAGCGACCGGGACAGGGCCAAAAATGAGCAGTTCTTC. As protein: CASSDRDRAKNEQFF.

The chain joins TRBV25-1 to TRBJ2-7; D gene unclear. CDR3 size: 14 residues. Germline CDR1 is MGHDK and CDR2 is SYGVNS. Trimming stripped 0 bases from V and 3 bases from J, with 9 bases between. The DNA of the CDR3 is TGTGCCAGCAGTGAATATGGCGGATACTACGAGCAGTACTTC. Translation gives CASSEYGGYYEQYF.

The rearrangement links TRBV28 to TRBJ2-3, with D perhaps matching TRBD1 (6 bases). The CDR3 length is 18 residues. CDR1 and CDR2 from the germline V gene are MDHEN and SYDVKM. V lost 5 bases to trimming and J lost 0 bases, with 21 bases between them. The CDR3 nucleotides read TGTGCCAGCAGTATAGCCTGGGGACAATTGGCTAGCACAGATACGCAGTATTTT. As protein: CASSIAWGQLASTDTQYF.

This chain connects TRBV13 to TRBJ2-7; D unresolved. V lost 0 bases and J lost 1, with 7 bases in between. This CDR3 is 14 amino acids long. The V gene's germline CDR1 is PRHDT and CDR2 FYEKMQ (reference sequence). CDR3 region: CASSLGPRSYEQYF. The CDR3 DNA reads TGTGCCAGCAGCTTAGGCCCGAGGTCCTACGAGCAGTACTTC.

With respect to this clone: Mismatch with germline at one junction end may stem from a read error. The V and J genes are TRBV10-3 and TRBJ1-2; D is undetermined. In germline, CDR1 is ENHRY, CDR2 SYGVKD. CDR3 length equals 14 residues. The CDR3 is CAISDGLGNYGYAF. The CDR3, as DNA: TGTGCCATCAGTGACGGCCTCGGCAACTATGGCTACGCCTTC.

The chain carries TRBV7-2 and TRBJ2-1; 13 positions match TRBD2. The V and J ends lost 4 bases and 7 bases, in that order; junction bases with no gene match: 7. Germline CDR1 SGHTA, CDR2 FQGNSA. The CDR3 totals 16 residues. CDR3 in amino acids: CASSSLGLAGVNEQFF. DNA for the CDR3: TGTGCCAGCAGCTCACTCGGACTAGCGGGAGTGAATGAGCAGTTCTTC.

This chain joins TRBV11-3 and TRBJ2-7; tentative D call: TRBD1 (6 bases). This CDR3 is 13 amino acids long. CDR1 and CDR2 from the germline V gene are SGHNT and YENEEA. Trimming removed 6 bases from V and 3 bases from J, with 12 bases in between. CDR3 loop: CASSLRQDYEQYF. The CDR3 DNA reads TGTGCCAGCAGTCTTCGACAGGACTACGAGCAGTACTTC. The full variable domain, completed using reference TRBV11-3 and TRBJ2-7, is EAGVVQSPRYKIIEKKQPVAFWCNPISGHNTLYWYLQNLGQGPELLIRYENEEAVDDSQLPKDRFSAERLKGVDSTLKIQPAELGDSAVYLCASSLRQDYEQYFGPGTRLTVT.

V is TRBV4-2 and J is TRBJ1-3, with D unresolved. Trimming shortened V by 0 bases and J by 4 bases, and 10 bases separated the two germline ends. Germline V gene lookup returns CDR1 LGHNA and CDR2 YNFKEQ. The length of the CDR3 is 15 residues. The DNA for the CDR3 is TGTGCCAGCAGCCAAGATATTGCAGCCGGAAACACCATATATTTT. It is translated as CASSQDIAAGNTIYF.

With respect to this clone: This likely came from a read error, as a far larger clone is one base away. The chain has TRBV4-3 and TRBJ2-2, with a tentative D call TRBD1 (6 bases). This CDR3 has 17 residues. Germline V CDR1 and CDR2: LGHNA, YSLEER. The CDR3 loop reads CASGQDSWAGVAGELFF. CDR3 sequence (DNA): TGCGCCAGCGGCCAAGATTCATGGGCAGGGGTCGCAGGGGAGCTGTTTTTT.

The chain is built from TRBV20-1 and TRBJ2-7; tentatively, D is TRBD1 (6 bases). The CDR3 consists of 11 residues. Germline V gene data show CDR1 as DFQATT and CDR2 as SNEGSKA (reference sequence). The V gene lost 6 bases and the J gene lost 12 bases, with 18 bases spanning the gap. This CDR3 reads CSAMGAADGYF. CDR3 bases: TGCAGTGCCATGGGGGCGGCAGATGGGTACTTC.